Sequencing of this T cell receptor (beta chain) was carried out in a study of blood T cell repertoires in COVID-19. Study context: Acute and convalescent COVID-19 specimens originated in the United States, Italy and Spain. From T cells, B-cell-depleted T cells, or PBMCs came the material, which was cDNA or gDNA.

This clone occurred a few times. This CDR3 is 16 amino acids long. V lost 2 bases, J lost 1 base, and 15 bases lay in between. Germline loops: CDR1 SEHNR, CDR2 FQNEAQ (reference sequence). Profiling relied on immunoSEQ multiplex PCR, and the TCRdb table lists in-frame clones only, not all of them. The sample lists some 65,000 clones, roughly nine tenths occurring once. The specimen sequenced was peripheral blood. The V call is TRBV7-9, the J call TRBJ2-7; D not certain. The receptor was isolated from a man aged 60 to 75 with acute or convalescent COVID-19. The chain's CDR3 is CASSLLSWQSSYEQYF. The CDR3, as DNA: TGTGCCAGCAGCTTATTGTCTTGGCAGTCTTCCTACGAGCAGTACTTC. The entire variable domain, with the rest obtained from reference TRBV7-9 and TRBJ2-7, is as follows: DTGVSQNPRHKITKRGQNVTFRCDPISEHNRLYWYRQTLGQGPEFLTYFQNEAQLEKSRLLSDRFSAERPKGSFSTLEIQRTEQGDSAMYLCASSLLSWQSSYEQYFGPGTRLTVT.